This T cell receptor beta chain was documented in a study of OX40 agonist ivuxolimab in advanced cancers. The overall study: Melanoma, hepatocellular carcinoma, head and neck or renal cell cancer occurred in dose-escalation patients. Aged 23 to 79 with a mean of roughly 63 years, they were about 83% male. Three individuals attained partial responses, comprising one hepatocellular carcinoma case and two cutaneous melanoma cases. Findings of the study overall: Expanded clones were, on average, more numerous among CD8+ T cells than CD4+.

As to this clone: Its antigen is unknown.

Trimming cost V 7 bases and J 2 bases, with 15 bases left between them. Germline CDR1 is WSHSY and CDR2 is SAAADI. The CDR3 consists of 14 residues. Generated by immunoSEQ multiplex PCR, the TCRdb table keeps only in-frame clones and is missing some. The table has about 45,000 clones, 70% to 90% seen once. The clonotype originates from an adult with an advanced solid tumor such as melanoma, head and neck, liver or kidney cancer. This specimen was CD4+ or CD8+ T cells sorted from blood, taken in a trial of the OX40 agonist ivuxolimab. The V and J genes are TRBV10-2 and TRBJ2-7; no clear D. Here the CDR3 reads CASTTYDETYEQYF. The CDR3 DNA is TGCGCCAGCACAACATACGATGAGACCTACGAGCAGTACTTC.